The next 2 T cell receptor beta chains were all read from a single sample in a study of regulatory T cells in long-lasting Graves disease. The time point: persistent/refractory GD, antithyroid drugs over 5 years with positive TRAb. PBMC-extracted RNA yielded the TCR library. Both iRepertoire HTBI primers and Arm-PCR of CDR3 regions were used to build the TCR beta libraries. TCRdb itself ran the multiplex PCR reads through MiXCR, one entry per CDR3 protein. This sample yields approximately 400,000 distinct CDR3 sequences, of which about 20% are seen a single time; around 20% belongs to the top ten. The sequencing here drew on peripheral blood mononuclear cells (PBMCs), taken when the disease was refractory, from a patient treated with antithyroid drugs. The receptor set was obtained from a female donor with Graves disease.

The chain recombines TRBV7-9 with TRBJ2-2; D is perhaps TRBD1 (5 bases). The CDR3 consists of 16 residues. Germline V gene data show CDR1 as SEHNR and CDR2 as FQNEAQ (reference sequence). V lost 1 base, J lost 3 bases, and 12 bases lay in between. In DNA, the CDR3 is TGTGCCAGCAGCTTAGTCGACAGCGTCGACACCGGGGAGCTGTTTTTT. Amino acid sequence: CASSLVDSVDTGELFF. The entire variable domain, with the rest obtained from reference TRBV7-9 and TRBJ2-2, is as follows: DTGVSQNPRHKITKRGQNVTFRCDPISEHNRLYWYRQTLGQGPEFLTYFQNEAQLEKSRLLSDRFSAERPKGSFSTLEIQRTEQGDSAMYLCASSLVDSVDTGELFFGEGSRLTVL.

In regard to this clonotype: Just one base apart from a much larger clone, this may be a read error. The chain employs TRBV6-1 and TRBJ2-2, with 15 bases matching TRBD2. CDR3 size: 18 residues. CDR1 is MNHNS, CDR2 SASEGT, per germline. This CDR3 reads CANSQGLAGGMNTGELFF. CDR3 nucleotide sequence: TGTGCCAACAGTCAAGGACTAGCGGGAGGGATGAACACCGGGGAGCTGTTTTTT.